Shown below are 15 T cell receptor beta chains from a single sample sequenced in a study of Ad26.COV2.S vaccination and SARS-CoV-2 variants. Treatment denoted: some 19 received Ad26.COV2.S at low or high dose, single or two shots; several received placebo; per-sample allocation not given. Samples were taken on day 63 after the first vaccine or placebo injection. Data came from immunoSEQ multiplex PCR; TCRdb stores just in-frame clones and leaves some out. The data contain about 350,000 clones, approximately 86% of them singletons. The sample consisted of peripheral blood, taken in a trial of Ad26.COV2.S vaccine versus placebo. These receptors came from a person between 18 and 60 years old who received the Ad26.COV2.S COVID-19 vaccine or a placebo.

This CDR3 reads CASSTGIYTEAFF. CDR3 DNA: TGTGCCAGCAGTACGGGCATCTACACTGAAGCTTTCTTT. V and J are TRBV6-2 or TRBV6-3 and TRBJ1-1; D unresolved. The CDR3 sequence is 13 residues long. Trimming took 5 bases from V and 3 from J, leaving 10 bases between them. Germline-derived CDR1 and CDR2 are MNHEY and SVGEGT.

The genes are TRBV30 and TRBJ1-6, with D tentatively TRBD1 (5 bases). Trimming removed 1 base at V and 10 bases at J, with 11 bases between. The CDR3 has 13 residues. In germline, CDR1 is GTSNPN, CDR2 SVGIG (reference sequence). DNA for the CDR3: TGTGCCTGGAGTGAGGGGTTCGGGTCACCCCTCCACTTT. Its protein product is CAWSEGFGSPLHF.

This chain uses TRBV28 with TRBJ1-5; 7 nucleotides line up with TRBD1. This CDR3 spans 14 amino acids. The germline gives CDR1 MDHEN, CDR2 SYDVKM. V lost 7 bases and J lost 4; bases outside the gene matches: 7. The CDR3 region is CASMGGGGNQPQHF. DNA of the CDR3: TGTGCCAGCATGGGAGGGGGCGGAAATCAGCCCCAGCATTTT.

Here the CDR3 reads CASSQDNGPGDEQFF. CDR3 DNA: TGCGCCAGCAGCCAAGATAATGGTCCGGGGGATGAGCAGTTCTTC. This chain links TRBV4-3 with TRBJ2-1; the D gene is possibly TRBD2 (6 bases). Germline values: CDR1 LGHNA, CDR2 YSLEER. The CDR3 loop spans 15 amino acids. Trimming took off 0 bases at V and 8 bases at J, with 14 bases between the two ends.

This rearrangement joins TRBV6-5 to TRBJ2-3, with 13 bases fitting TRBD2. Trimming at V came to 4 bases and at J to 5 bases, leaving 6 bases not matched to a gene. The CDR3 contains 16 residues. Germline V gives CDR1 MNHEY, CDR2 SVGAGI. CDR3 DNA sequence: TGTGCCAGCAGTTTGGGACTAGCGGGGAACGAAGATACGCAGTATTTT. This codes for CASSLGLAGNEDTQYF.

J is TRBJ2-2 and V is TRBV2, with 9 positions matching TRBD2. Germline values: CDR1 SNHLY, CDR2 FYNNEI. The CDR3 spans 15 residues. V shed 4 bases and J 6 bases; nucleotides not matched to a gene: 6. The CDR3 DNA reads TGTGCCAGCAGTGTGCGGGGGGGCGATGCCGGGGAGCTGTTTTTT. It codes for CASSVRGGDAGELFF.

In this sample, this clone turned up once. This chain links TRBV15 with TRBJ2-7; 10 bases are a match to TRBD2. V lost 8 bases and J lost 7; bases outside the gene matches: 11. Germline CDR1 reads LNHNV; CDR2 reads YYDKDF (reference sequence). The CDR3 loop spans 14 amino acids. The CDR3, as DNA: TGTGCCACCGGCCGGACTAGCGGCCCTGGGGAGCAGTACTTC. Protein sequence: CATGRTSGPGEQYF.

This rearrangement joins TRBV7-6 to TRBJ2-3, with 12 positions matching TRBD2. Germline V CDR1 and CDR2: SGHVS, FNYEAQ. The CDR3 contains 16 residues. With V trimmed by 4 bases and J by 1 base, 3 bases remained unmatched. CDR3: CASSSRLAGGTDTQYF. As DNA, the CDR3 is TGTGCCAGCAGCTCAAGACTAGCGGGAGGCACAGATACGCAGTATTTT.

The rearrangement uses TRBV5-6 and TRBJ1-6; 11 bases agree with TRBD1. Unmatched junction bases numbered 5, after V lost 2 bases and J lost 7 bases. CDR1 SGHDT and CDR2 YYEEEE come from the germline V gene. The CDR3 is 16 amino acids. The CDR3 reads CASSLHGQGANSPLHF. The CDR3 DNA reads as TGTGCCAGCAGCTTACACGGACAGGGGGCGAATTCACCCCTCCACTTT.

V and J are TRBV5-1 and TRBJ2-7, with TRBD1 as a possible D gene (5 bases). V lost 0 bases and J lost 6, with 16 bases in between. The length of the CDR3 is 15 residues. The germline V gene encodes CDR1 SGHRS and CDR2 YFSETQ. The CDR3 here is CASSLAQVVQGEQYF. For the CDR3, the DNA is TGCGCCAGCAGCTTGGCGCAGGTGGTTCAGGGCGAGCAGTACTTC.

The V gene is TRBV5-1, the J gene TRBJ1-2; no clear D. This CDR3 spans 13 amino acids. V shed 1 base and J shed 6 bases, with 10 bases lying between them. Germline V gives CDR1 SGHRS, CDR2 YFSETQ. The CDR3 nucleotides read TGCGCCAGCAGCTTGCTGGTAGGTGATGGCTACACCTTC. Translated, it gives CASSLLVGDGYTF.

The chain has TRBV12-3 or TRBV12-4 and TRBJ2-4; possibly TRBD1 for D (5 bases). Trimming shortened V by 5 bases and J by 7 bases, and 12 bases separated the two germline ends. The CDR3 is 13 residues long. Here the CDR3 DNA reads TGTGCCAGCAGTCCTTCGACAGAGAACATTCAGTACTTC. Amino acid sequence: CASSPSTENIQYF.

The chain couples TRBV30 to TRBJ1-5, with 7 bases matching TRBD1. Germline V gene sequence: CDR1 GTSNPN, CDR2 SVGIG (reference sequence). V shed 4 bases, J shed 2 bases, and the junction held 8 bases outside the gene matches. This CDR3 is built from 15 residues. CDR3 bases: TGTGCCTGGACCAGAGGGGGCAAAGGCAATCAGCCCCAGCATTTT. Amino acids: CAWTRGGKGNQPQHF.

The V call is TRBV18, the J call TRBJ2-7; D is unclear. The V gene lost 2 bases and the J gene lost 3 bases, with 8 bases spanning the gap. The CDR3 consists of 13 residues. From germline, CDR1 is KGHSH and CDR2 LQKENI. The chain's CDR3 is CASSPGPGYEQYF. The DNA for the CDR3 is TGTGCCAGCTCACCAGGGCCTGGCTACGAGCAGTACTTC.

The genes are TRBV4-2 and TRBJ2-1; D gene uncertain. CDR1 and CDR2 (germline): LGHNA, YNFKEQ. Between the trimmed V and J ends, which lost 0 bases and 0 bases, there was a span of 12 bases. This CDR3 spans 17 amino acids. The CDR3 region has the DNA TGTGCCAGCAGCCAAGATCTCGAGCCCCTCTCCTACAATGAGCAGTTCTTC. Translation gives CASSQDLEPLSYNEQFF.